This T cell receptor (beta chain) stems from a study of CD8 T cells in ankylosing spondylitis. Overall study results and limits: Seemingly distinctive of ankylosing spondylitis blood was a TCR beta motif formed by eight highly homologous variants.

TCRdb called the 5' RACE reads again in MiXCR, with one record for every CDR3 protein. The sample lists approximately 250,000 distinct CDR3 sequences, about 24% seen once, with about 0.6% in the top ten. The sample holds many counts of this clonotype. As yet, its antigen is unknown. Germline loops: CDR1 DFQATT, CDR2 SNEGSKA (reference sequence). This CDR3 region has 12 residues. Trimming removed 3 bases from V and 1 base from J, with 6 bases in between. This clonotype was sampled from a male donor with ankylosing spondylitis or in good health (not recorded which). The material sequenced was blood, either unsorted or a sorted T cell fraction (not recorded which). The rearrangement links TRBV20-1 to TRBJ1-1; possible D gene TRBD1, 5 bases. DNA of the CDR3: TGCAGTGCTAGTCAGGGGAACACTGAAGCTTTCTTT. Translating gives CSASQGNTEAFF.